Each of the 26 T cell receptor beta chains below was sequenced from the same sample in a study of blood T cell repertoires in COVID-19. Generated by immunoSEQ multiplex PCR, the TCRdb table keeps only in-frame clones and is missing some. The data hold 24,000 or so clones, with roughly 84% observed a single time. Sequencing was performed on peripheral blood. These receptors were taken from a human donor in a cohort sampled during active COVID-19. The donor label of this sample is uncertain.

The table lists this clone with a count of one. The V gene is TRBV19, the J gene TRBJ2-5; D not resolved. CDR3 length: 14 residues. V lost 4 bases and J lost 4, with 13 bases in between. The V gene's germline CDR1 is LNHDA and CDR2 SQIVND (reference sequence). In nucleotides, the CDR3 is TGTGCCAGTAGTACCCCCTTGGTCGGAGAGACCCAGTACTTC. Its protein product is CASSTPLVGETQYF. The whole variable domain, remainder taken from reference TRBV19 and TRBJ2-5, is DGGITQSPKYLFRKEGQNVTLSCEQNLNHDAMYWYRQDPGQGLRLIYYSQIVNDFQKGDIAEGYSVSREKKESFPLTVTSAQKNPTAFYLCASSTPLVGETQYFGPGTRLLVL.

The chain has TRBV3-1 (or the pseudogene TRBV3-2) and TRBJ2-2; 8 bases fit TRBD1. Germline CDR1 LGHDT, CDR2 YNNKEL (reference sequence). This CDR3 is 14 amino acids long. J was trimmed by 5 bases and V by 8 bases; bases with no gene match: 7. CDR3 sequence (DNA): TGTGCCAGCCTAGGACAGGGTAGTACCGGGGAGCTGTTTTTT. It is translated as CASLGQGSTGELFF.

The chain carries TRBV19 and TRBJ1-2, with TRBD1 matching over 8 bases. Trimming at V came to 4 bases and at J to 4 bases, leaving 11 bases not matched to a gene. This CDR3 has 16 amino acids. From germline, CDR1 is LNHDA and CDR2 SQIVND (reference sequence). CDR3 region: CASSTRQGRRGYGYTF. CDR3 DNA sequence: TGTGCCAGTAGTACCCGACAGGGGAGGCGCGGCTATGGCTACACCTTC.

This rearrangement joins TRBV29-1 to TRBJ2-1, with 9 bases lining up with TRBD2. The germline CDR1 and CDR2 sequences are SQVTM and ANQGSEA. The V gene end was trimmed by 7 bases and the J gene end by 6 bases; junction bases not matched to a gene: 7. The CDR3 runs to 13 residues. In DNA, the CDR3 is TGCAGCGCTCGGAGCGGGGGGTCCAATGAGCAGTTCTTC. It is translated as CSARSGGSNEQFF.

This clone turned up a few times. The chain is built from TRBV23-1 and TRBJ1-6; D is ambiguous. TRBV23-1 is sorted into the ORF group, with uncertain function. The CDR3 has 11 residues. Trimming left V 9 bases short and J 11 bases short, with 11 bases between. CDR3 region: CASRRGPPLHF. The CDR3 coding sequence is TGCGCCAGTCGACGGGGTCCACCCCTCCACTTT.

The chain is built from TRBV9 and TRBJ2-3; no definite D call. With 0 bases removed from V and 6 bases from J, the gap between germline ends came to 8 bases. Germline CDR1 reads SGDLS; CDR2 reads YYNGEE. The length of the CDR3 is 13 residues. The DNA for the CDR3 is TGTGCCAGCAGCGTAGTGGTTAGCGATACGCAGTATTTT. Protein sequence: CASSVVVSDTQYF. The full variable domain, with the rest looked up from reference TRBV9 and TRBJ2-3, is DSGVTQTPKHLITATGQRVTLRCSPRSGDLSVYWYQQSLDQGLQFLIQYYNGEERAKGNILERFSAQQFPDLHSELNLSSLELGDSALYFCASSVVVSDTQYFGPGTRLTVL.

The chain uses TRBV6-4 and TRBJ1-2; weak D call: TRBD1 (6 bases). Germline-derived CDR1 and CDR2 are MRHNA and SNTAGT. V lost 6 bases and J 0 bases, leaving 8 bases between the germline ends. The CDR3 length is 13 residues. In DNA form, the CDR3 reads TGTGCCAGCAGGGACAGCGCTAACTATGGCTACACCTTC. Translated: CASRDSANYGYTF.

The gene calls are TRBV3-1 (or the pseudogene TRBV3-2) and TRBJ1-2; 10 nucleotides match TRBD1. CDR1 is LGHDT, CDR2 YNNKEL, per germline (reference sequence). The V and J ends lost 4 bases and 6 bases, in that order; junction bases with no gene match: 8. CDR3 size: 15 residues. The CDR3 here is CASSPTPGQGNGYTF. The CDR3 DNA reads as TGTGCCAGCAGCCCAACCCCGGGACAGGGGAATGGCTACACCTTC.

This clone has just one count. The DNA of the CDR3 is TGTGCCAGCAGTTTAAGGACAGACACCTACGAGCAGTACTTC. Its protein is CASSLRTDTYEQYF. The chain joins TRBV27 to TRBJ2-7; possible D gene TRBD1, 6 bases. V dropped 2 bases and J dropped 2 bases, with 10 bases sitting between them. This CDR3 comprises 14 residues. Germline-derived CDR1 and CDR2 are MNHEY and SMNVEV (reference sequence).

The chain recombines TRBV2 with TRBJ1-5, with 10 positions matching TRBD1. Germline CDR1 reads SNHLY; CDR2 reads FYNNEI. The CDR3 extends over 13 amino acids. With V trimmed by 6 bases and J by 7 bases, 3 bases remained unmatched. Written as DNA, the CDR3 is TGTGCCAGCAGGGGGACAGGGGCCCAGCCCCAGCATTTT. This gives the protein CASRGTGAQPQHF.

The V and J genes are TRBV5-4 and TRBJ2-3; TRBD2 aligns across 10 bases. Germline lookup yields CDR1 SGHNT and CDR2 YYREEE (reference sequence). J lost 8 bases, V lost 1 base, and 4 bases had no gene match. The CDR3 is made up of 14 amino acids. CDR3 sequence: CASSLLAGEGTQYF. CDR3 sequence (DNA): TGTGCCAGCAGCTTGCTAGCGGGGGAGGGTACGCAGTATTTT.

V usage is TRBV19 and J usage is TRBJ1-1; TRBD1 aligns across 7 bases. Per germline, CDR1 LNHDA and CDR2 SQIVND (reference sequence). This CDR3 contains 13 residues. The trim removed 7 bases at V and 7 bases at J, leaving 9 bases unmatched. Here the CDR3 reads CASNKDRAGEAFF. The CDR3 DNA reads TGTGCCAGTAATAAAGACAGGGCCGGTGAAGCTTTCTTT. Full variable domain (missing parts from reference TRBV19 and TRBJ1-1): DGGITQSPKYLFRKEGQNVTLSCEQNLNHDAMYWYRQDPGQGLRLIYYSQIVNDFQKGDIAEGYSVSREKKESFPLTVTSAQKNPTAFYLCASNKDRAGEAFFGQGTRLTVV.

This clone rates as medium-sized. The rearrangement links TRBV9 to TRBJ2-7; 9 bases align to TRBD2. V lost 4 bases, J lost 3 bases, and 8 bases stayed unmatched. The CDR3 sequence is 15 residues long. Germline V gives CDR1 SGDLS, CDR2 YYNGEE. The CDR3 DNA reads TGTGCCAGCAGCACTCCCATTAGCGGGGGCTACGAGCAGTACTTC. Protein: CASSTPISGGYEQYF.

The chain recombines TRBV7-2 with TRBJ2-1, with 8 bases that match TRBD1. The V gene's germline CDR1 is SGHTA and CDR2 FQGNSA. V was pared by 4 bases and J by 1 base, with 6 bases of the junction left unmatched. The CDR3 sequence is 16 residues long. The CDR3 reads CASSSRQGLSYNEQFF. The CDR3 region has the DNA TGTGCCAGCAGCTCAAGACAGGGGTTATCCTACAATGAGCAGTTCTTC.

This sequence joins TRBV28 and TRBJ2-5; D not resolved. Germline loops: CDR1 MDHEN, CDR2 SYDVKM. V was clipped by 1 base and J by 7 bases, with 13 bases between them. The CDR3 is 14 residues long. CDR3 loop: CASSLYSPFGTQYF. For the CDR3, the DNA is TGTGCCAGCAGTTTATATTCCCCATTCGGGACCCAGTACTTC.

This chain connects TRBV13 to TRBJ2-7; D not resolved. This CDR3 contains 14 residues. The V end lost 2 bases, the J end lost 6 bases, and 14 bases lay between the germline ends. Germline V gene lookup returns CDR1 PRHDT and CDR2 FYEKMQ (reference sequence). CDR3 residues: CASSLFRFRTEQYF. The CDR3, as DNA: TGTGCCAGCAGCTTATTCCGGTTTAGAACCGAGCAGTACTTC. The whole variable domain, remainder taken from reference TRBV13 and TRBJ2-7, is AAGVIQSPRHLIKEKRETATLKCYPIPRHDTVYWYQQGPGQDPQFLISFYEKMQSDKGSIPDRFSAQQFSDYHSELNMSSLELGDSALYFCASSLFRFRTEQYFGPGTRLTVT.

CDR3 sequence reads: CASSWGLQGQGQPQHF. The CDR3 DNA follows: TGTGCCAGCAGCTGGGGGCTACAGGGTCAAGGTCAGCCCCAGCATTTT. This chain links TRBV5-7 with TRBJ1-5; TRBD1 is a possible D gene (6 bases). Being an ORF, TRBV5-7 has a function that is uncertain. Trimming removed 3 bases from V and 6 bases from J, with 19 bases in between. The CDR3 has 16 residues.

The chain is built from TRBV27 and TRBJ2-3; TRBD1 agrees at 8 bases. This CDR3 has 14 residues. The V gene end was trimmed by 4 bases and the J gene end by 4 bases; junction bases not matched to a gene: 4. CDR1 is MNHEY, CDR2 SMNVEV, per germline (reference sequence). The DNA of the CDR3 is TGTGCCAGCAGTTCGCACAGGGGGGCAGATACGCAGTATTTT. It is translated as CASSSHRGADTQYF.

This sequence joins TRBV5-1 and TRBJ1-2; no clear D gene. Trimming left V 4 bases short and J 6 bases short, with 4 bases between. The V gene's germline CDR1 is SGHRS and CDR2 YFSETQ. This CDR3 contains 10 residues. CDR3: CASSRDGYTF. DNA for the CDR3: TGCGCCAGCAGCCGGGATGGCTACACCTTC.

There are a few counts of this clone. The rearrangement joins TRBV6-4 to TRBJ1-6, with 11 bases fitting TRBD1. CDR3 length: 15 residues. Germline V gives CDR1 MRHNA, CDR2 SNTAGT. The ends lost 2 bases at V and 9 bases at J; junction bases unmatched: 3. The CDR3: CASSDEGQGVSPLHF. As DNA, the CDR3 is TGTGCCAGCAGTGACGAGGGACAGGGGGTTTCACCCCTCCACTTT.

This sequence joins TRBV4-1 and TRBJ1-3, with TRBD1 matching over 12 bases. The germline V gene has CDR1 MGHRA and CDR2 YSYEKL. The CDR3 is 16 residues long. V was clipped by 1 base and J by 4 bases; unmatched bases: 2. CDR3 coding DNA: TGCGCCAGCAGCCAAGTAGGGACAGGGGGCGGAAACACCATATATTTT. Protein product: CASSQVGTGGGNTIYF.

A single count supports this clone. The CDR3 DNA is TGTGCCAGCAGTTCCCACAGGAACACTGAAGCTTTCTTT. It encodes CASSSHRNTEAFF. The rearrangement links TRBV28 to TRBJ1-1; D unclear. V shed 4 bases and J shed 1 base, with 7 bases lying between them. This CDR3 is 13 amino acids long. Germline V lookup: CDR1 MDHEN, CDR2 SYDVKM. Combining the CDR3 with reference TRBV28 and TRBJ1-1 gives the whole variable domain DVKVTQSSRYLVKRTGEKVFLECVQDMDHENMFWYRQDPGLGLRLIYFSYDVKMKEKGDIPEGYSVSREKKERFSLILESASTNQTSMYLCASSSHRNTEAFFGQGTRLTVV.

CDR3 sequence reads: CASTERANTGELFF. The CDR3 bases are TGTGCCAGCACGGAGCGGGCGAACACCGGGGAGCTGTTTTTT. V is TRBV2 and J is TRBJ2-2, with D perhaps TRBD2 (6 bases). V lost 7 bases and J 0 bases, leaving 9 bases between the germline ends. Per germline, CDR1 SNHLY and CDR2 FYNNEI. The CDR3 sequence is 14 residues long.

In this sample, this clone turned up a few times. V and J are TRBV2 and TRBJ2-1; 13 bases line up with TRBD2. The CDR3 is 16 amino acids. Germline loops: CDR1 SNHLY, CDR2 FYNNEI. Trimming cost V 8 bases and J 0 bases; bases outside gene matches: 4. The chain's CDR3 is CASEGLAGPSYNEQFF. The CDR3 bases are TGTGCCAGCGAGGGACTAGCGGGGCCCTCCTACAATGAGCAGTTCTTC.

The chain employs TRBV18 and TRBJ1-5; TRBD1 agrees at 7 bases. J was trimmed by 1 base and V by 1 base; bases with no gene match: 1. Germline CDR1 KGHSH, CDR2 LQKENI. This CDR3 is 15 amino acids long. The CDR3 DNA reads TGTGCCAGCTCACCACAGGGGGCAAGCAATCAGCCCCAGCATTTT. Protein product: CASSPQGASNQPQHF.

As to this clone: This same CDR3 is encoded by further DNA sequences in the sample. This chain connects TRBV6-5 to TRBJ2-7; D not certain. The CDR3 is 13 residues long. Trimming took off 5 bases at V and 0 bases at J, with 8 bases between the two ends. CDR1 is MNHEY and CDR2 is SVGAGI in the germline V gene. CDR3: CASSLTGSYEQYF. In DNA form, the CDR3 reads TGTGCCAGCAGTCTCACGGGCTCCTACGAGCAGTACTTC.